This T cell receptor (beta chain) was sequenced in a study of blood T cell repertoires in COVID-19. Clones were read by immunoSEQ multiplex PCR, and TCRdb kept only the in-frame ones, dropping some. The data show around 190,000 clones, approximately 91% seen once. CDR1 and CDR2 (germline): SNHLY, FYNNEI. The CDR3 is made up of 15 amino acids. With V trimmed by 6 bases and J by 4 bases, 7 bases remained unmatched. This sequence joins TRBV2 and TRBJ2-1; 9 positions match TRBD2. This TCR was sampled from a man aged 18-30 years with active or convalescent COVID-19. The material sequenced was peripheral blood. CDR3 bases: TGTGCCAGCAGGGCGGTAGCGGGGGTGTACAATGAGCAGTTCTTC. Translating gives CASRAVAGVYNEQFF.